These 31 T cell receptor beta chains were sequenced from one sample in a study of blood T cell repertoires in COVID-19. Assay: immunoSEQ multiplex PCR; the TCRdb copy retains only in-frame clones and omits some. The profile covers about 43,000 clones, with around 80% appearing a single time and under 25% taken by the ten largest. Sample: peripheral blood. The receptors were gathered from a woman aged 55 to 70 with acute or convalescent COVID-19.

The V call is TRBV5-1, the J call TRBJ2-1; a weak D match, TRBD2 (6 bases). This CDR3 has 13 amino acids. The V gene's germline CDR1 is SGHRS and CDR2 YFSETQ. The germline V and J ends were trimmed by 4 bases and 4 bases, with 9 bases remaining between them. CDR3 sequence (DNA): TGCGCCAGCAGCGTCGGGACTTACAATGAGCAGTTCTTC. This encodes CASSVGTYNEQFF.

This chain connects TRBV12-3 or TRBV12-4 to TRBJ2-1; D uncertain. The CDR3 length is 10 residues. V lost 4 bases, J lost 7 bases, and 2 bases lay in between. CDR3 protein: CASSSNEQFF. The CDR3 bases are TGTGCCAGCAGTTCAAATGAGCAGTTCTTC.

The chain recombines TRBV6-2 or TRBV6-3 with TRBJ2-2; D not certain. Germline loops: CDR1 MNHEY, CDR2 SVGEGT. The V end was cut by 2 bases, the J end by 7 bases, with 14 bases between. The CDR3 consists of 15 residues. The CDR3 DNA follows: TGTGCCAGCAGTTACCACAGTTTAAGGCACGGGGAGCTGTTTTTT. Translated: CASSYHSLRHGELFF.

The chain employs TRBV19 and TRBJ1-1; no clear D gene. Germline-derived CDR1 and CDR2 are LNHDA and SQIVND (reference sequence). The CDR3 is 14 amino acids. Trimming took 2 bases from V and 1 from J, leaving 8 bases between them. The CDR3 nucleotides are TGTGCCAGTAGTATAATGTTCAAGAACACTGAAGCTTTCTTT. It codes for CASSIMFKNTEAFF.

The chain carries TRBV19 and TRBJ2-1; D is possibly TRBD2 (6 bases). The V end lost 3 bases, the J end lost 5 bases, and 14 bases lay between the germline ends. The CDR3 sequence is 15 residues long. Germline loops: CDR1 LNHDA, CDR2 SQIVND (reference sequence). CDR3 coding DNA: TGTGCCAGTAGTATGGGGGGAGGTCAAAACAATGAGCAGTTCTTC. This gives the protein CASSMGGGQNNEQFF. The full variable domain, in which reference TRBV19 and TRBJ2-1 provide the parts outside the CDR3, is DGGITQSPKYLFRKEGQNVTLSCEQNLNHDAMYWYRQDPGQGLRLIYYSQIVNDFQKGDIAEGYSVSREKKESFPLTVTSAQKNPTAFYLCASSMGGGQNNEQFFGPGTRLTVL.

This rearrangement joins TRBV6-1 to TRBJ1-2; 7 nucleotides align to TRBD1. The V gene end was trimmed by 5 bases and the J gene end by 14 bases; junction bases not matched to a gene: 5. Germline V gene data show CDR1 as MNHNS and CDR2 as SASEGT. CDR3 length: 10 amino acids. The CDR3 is CASSRDSLTF. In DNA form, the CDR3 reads TGTGCCAGCAGTAGGGACAGCCTTACCTTC.

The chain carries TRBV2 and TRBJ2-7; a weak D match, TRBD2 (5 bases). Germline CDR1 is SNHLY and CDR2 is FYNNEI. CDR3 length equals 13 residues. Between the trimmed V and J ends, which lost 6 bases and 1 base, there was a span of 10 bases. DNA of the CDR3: TGTGCCAGCAGCGATGGACTTTCCTACGAGCAGTACTTC. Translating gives CASSDGLSYEQYF.

The CDR3 region is CATSDSRTGKNSPLHF. CDR3 sequence (DNA): TGTGCCACCAGTGACTCGAGAACAGGGAAGAATTCACCCCTCCACTTT. The chain combines TRBV24-1 with TRBJ1-6; possibly TRBD1 for D (6 bases). V was trimmed by 4 bases and J by 7 bases, leaving 16 bases between them. CDR3 length equals 16 residues. Per the germline V gene, CDR1 is KGHDR and CDR2 is SFDVKD.

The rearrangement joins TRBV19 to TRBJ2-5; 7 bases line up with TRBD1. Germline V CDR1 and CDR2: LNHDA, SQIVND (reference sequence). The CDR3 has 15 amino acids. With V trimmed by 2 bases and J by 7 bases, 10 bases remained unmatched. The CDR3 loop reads CASSIRGQNPPTQYF. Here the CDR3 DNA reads TGTGCCAGTAGTATACGGGGACAGAATCCACCGACCCAGTACTTC.

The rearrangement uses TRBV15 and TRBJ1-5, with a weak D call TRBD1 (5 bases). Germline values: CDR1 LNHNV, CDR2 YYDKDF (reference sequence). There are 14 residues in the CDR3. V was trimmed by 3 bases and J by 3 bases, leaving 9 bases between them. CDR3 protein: CATSRQGSNQPQHF. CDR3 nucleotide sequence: TGTGCCACCAGCAGGCAGGGTTCCAATCAGCCCCAGCATTTT.

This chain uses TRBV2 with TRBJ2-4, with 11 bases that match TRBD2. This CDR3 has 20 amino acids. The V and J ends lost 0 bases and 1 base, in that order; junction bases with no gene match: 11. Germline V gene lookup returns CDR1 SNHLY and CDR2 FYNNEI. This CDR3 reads CASSEALASGGIFAKNIQYF. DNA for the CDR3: TGTGCCAGCAGTGAAGCGCTTGCTAGCGGGGGGATCTTTGCCAAAAACATTCAGTACTTC.

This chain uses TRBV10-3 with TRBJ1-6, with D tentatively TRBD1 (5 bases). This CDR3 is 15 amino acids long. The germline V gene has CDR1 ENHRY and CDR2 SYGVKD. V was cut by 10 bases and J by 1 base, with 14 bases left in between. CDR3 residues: CASQSTGSYNSPLHF. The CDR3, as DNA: TGTGCCAGCCAATCCACAGGATCCTATAATTCACCCCTCCACTTT.

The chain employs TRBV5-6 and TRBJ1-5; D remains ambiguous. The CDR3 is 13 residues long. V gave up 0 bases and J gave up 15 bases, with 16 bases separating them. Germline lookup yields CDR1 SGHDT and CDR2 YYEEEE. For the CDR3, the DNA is TGTGCCAGCAGCTTGGAACGGTCAAGCCCTCCGCATTTT. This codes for CASSLERSSPPHF. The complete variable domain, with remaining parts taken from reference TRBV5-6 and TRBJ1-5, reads DAGVTQSPTHLIKTRGQQVTLRCSPKSGHDTVSWYQQALGQGPQFIFQYYEEEERQRGNFPDRFSGHQFPNYSSELNVNALLLGDSALYLCASSLERSSPPHFGDGTRLSIL.

CDR3 sequence (DNA): TGTGCCAGCAGCTTAGTGACAACAAGTCACACAGATACGCAGTATTTT. Translation: CASSLVTTSHTDTQYF. This chain links TRBV7-9 with TRBJ2-3; D ambiguous. V was cut by 1 base and J by 2 bases, with 13 bases left in between. Germline V gene data show CDR1 as SEHNR and CDR2 as FQNEAQ (reference sequence). The CDR3 length is 16 residues. The variable domain in full, with the rest retrieved from reference TRBV7-9 and TRBJ2-3, is DTGVSQNPRHKITKRGQNVTFRCDPISEHNRLYWYRQTLGQGPEFLTYFQNEAQLEKSRLLSDRFSAERPKGSFSTLEIQRTEQGDSAMYLCASSLVTTSHTDTQYFGPGTRLTVL.

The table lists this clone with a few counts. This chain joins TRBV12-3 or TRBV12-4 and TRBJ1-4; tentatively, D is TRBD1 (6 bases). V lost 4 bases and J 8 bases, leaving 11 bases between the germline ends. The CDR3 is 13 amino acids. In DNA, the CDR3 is TGTGCCAGCAGTTCAGGGGAACTCGAAAAACTGTTTTTT. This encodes CASSSGELEKLFF.

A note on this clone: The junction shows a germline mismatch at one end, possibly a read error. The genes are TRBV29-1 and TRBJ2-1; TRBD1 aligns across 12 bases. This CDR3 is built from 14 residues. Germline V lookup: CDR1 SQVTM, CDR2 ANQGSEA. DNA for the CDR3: TGCAGCGTGGAAGGGGACAGGGGGCGGAATGAGCAGTTCTTC. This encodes CSVEGDRGRNEQFF.

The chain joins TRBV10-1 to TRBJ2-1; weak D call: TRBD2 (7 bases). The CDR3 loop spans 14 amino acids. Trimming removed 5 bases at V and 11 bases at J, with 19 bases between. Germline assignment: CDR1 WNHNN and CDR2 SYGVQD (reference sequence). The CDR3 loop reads CASSPLGGGLKQFF. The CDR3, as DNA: TGCGCCAGCAGTCCTCTTGGGGGGGGCCTCAAGCAGTTCTTC.

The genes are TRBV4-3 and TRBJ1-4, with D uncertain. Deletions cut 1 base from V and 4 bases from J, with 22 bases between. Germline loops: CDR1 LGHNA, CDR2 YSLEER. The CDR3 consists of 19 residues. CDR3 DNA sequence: TGCGCCAGCAGCCAAGGCGCGGTCGGTAGCGGGAGGTTTAATGAAAAACTGTTTTTT. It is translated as CASSQGAVGSGRFNEKLFF.

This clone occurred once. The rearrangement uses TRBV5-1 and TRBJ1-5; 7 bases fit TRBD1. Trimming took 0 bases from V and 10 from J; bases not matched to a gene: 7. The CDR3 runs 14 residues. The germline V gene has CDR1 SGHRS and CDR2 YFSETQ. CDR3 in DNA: TGCGCCAGCAGCTTGGAGGCAGGGGGTGAACCCCAGCATTTT. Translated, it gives CASSLEAGGEPQHF.

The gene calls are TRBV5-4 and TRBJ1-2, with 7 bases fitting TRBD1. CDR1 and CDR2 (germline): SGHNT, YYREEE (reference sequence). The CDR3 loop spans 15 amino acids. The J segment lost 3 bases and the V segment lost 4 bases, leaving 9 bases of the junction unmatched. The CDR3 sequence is CASSPGTVGYYGYTF. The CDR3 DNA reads TGTGCCAGCAGCCCCGGGACAGTCGGATACTATGGCTACACCTTC.

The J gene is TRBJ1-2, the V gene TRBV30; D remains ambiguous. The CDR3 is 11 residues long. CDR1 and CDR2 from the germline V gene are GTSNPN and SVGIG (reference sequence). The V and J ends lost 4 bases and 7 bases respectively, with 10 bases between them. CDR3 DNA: TGTGCCTGGACCTCGGTCCGTGGCTACACCTTC. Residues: CAWTSVRGYTF.

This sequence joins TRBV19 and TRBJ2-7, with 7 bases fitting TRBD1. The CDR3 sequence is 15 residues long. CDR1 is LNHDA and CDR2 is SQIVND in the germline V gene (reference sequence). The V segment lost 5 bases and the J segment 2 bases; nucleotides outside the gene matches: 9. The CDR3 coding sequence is TGTGCCAGTAGTCTAACGGGGACAGACACCTACGAGCAGTACTTC. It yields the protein CASSLTGTDTYEQYF.

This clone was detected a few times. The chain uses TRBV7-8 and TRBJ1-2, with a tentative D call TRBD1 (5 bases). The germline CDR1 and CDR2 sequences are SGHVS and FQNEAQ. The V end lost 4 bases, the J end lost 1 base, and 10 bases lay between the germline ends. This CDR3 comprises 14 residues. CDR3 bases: TGTGCCAGCAGCTCTCAGGGCTATAACTATGGCTACACCTTC. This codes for CASSSQGYNYGYTF.

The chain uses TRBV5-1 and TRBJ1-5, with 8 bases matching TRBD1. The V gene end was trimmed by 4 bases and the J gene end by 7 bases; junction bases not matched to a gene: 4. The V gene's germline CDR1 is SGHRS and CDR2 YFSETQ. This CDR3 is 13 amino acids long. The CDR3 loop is CASSIDRGQPQHF. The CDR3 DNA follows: TGCGCCAGCAGCATTGACAGGGGACAGCCCCAGCATTTT.

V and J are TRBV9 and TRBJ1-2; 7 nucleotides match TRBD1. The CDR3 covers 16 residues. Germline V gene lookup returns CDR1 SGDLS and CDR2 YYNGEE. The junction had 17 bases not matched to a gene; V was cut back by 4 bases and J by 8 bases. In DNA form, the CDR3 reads TGTGCCAGCAGCCCAGGGATGGACAGGTCCGCCGGGGGCTACACCTTC. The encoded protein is CASSPGMDRSAGGYTF.

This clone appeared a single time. The CDR3: CASSSTPGLSPENIQYF. The CDR3 DNA reads TGTGCCAGCAGCTCAACACCGGGACTGTCACCGGAAAACATTCAGTACTTC. V and J are TRBV7-2 and TRBJ2-4; possible D gene TRBD2, 6 bases. The CDR3 sequence is 17 residues long. The V gene's germline CDR1 is SGHTA and CDR2 FQGNSA. The V and J ends lost 4 bases and 5 bases respectively, with 21 bases between them.

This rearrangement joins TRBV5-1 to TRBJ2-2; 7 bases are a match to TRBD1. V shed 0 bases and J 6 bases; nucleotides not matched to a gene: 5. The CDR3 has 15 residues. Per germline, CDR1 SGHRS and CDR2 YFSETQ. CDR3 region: CASSLGQGDAGELFF. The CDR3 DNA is TGCGCCAGCAGCTTGGGCCAGGGGGATGCCGGGGAGCTGTTTTTT.

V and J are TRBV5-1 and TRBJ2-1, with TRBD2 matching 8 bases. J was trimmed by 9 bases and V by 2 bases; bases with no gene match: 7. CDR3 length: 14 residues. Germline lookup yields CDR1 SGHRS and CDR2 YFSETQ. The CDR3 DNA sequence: TGCGCCAGCAGCTTCTCTCTCAGCGGGGGTGAGCAGTTCTTC. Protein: CASSFSLSGGEQFF.

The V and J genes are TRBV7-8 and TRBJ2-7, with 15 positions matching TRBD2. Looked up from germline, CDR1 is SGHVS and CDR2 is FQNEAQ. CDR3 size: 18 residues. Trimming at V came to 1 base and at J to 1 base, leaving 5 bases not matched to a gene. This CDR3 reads CASSLGTSGGAVSYEQYF. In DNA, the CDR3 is TGTGCCAGCAGCTTAGGGACTAGCGGGGGGGCCGTATCCTACGAGCAGTACTTC. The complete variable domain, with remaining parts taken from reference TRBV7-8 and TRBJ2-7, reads GAGVSQSPRYKVAKRGQDVALRCDPISGHVSLFWYQQALGQGPEFLTYFQNEAQLDKSGLPSDRFFAERPEGSVSTLKIQRTQQEDSAVYLCASSLGTSGGAVSYEQYFGPGTRLTVT.

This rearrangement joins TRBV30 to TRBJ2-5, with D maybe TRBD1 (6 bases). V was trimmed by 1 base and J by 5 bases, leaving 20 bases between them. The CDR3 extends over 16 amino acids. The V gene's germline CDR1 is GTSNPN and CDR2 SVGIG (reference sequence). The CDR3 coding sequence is TGTGCCTGGAGTGGCCAACTCTCTGGACAGATCGAGACCCAGTACTTC. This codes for CAWSGQLSGQIETQYF.

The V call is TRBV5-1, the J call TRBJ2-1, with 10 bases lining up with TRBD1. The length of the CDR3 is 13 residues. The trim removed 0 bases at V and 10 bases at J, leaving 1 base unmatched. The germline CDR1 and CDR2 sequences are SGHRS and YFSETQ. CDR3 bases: TGCGCCAGCAGCTTGGCGGACAGGGGGGAGCAGTTCTTC. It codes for CASSLADRGEQFF. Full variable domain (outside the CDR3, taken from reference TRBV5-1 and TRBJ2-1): KAGVTQTPRYLIKTRGQQVTLSCSPISGHRSVSWYQQTPGQGLQFLFEYFSETQRNKGNFPGRFSGRQFSNSRSEMNVSTLELGDSALYLCASSLADRGEQFFGPGTRLTVL.